This T cell receptor beta chain was obtained from a study of blood T cell repertoires in COVID-19. Background on the study: Some COVID-19 samples were acute and others convalescent; all came from the United States, Italy and Spain. T cells, B-cell-depleted T cells, or PBMCs provided the cDNA or gDNA that served as material.

Under the authors' procedure: From reference gene primer amplification, estimates of nucleated cell counts were derived. Repertoires were generated with immunoSEQ multiplex PCR, while TCRdb's copy carries only in-frame clones and drops some. Clone size and V and J calls were adopted from that table, with D and trimming inferred from the DNA. The table lists roughly 260,000 clones, approximately 89% of them singletons. This clonotype was sampled from a woman aged 45-60 years with acute or convalescent COVID-19. Sequencing was done on a sample of peripheral blood.

The CDR3 DNA reads TGTGCCAGCTCCAAAACAGGGTTTAATGAAAAACTGTTTTTT. As protein: CASSKTGFNEKLFF. The rearrangement uses TRBV7-8 and TRBJ1-4; maybe TRBD1 (6 bases). The CDR3 loop spans 14 amino acids. CDR1 SGHVS and CDR2 FQNEAQ come from the germline V gene. The V gene lost 8 bases and the J gene lost 4 bases, with 14 bases spanning the gap.